These T cell receptor beta chains were read from a single sample in a study of blood T cell repertoires in COVID-19. Profiled with immunoSEQ multiplex PCR; TCRdb holds only in-frame clones, not every one. The data show some 200,000 clones, around 87% seen once. The specimen was peripheral blood. Receptor source: a man in his forties with active or convalescent COVID-19. The CDR3 runs from the conserved cysteine through the conserved F or W. The D gene is left open where the match is weak. Clone size is shown for a subset of rows, as once, few, many or a class of expanded clone.

TRBJ2-2 TRBD2 TRBV4-1 . TGCGCCAGCAGCCAAGATTACCGGGGGGGGGCGGGAACCGGGGAGCTGTTTTTT CASSQDYRGGAGTGELFF
TRBJ1-5 . TRBV27 . TGTGCCAGCAGTTACGGGGGTAATCAGCCCCAGCATTTT CASSYGGNQPQHF
TRBJ1-2 . TRBV2 once TGTGCCAGCAGTGCACAAGCGGGGGATGTCGGCTACACCTTC CASSAQAGDVGYTF
TRBJ1-5 . TRBV7-2 once TGTGCCAGCAGCGGCCAGAGGGATCAGCCCCAGCATTTT CASSGQRDQPQHF
TRBJ1-6 . TRBV7-6 . TGTGCCAGCAGCTTACTCGGACAGCCGAATTCACCCCTCCACTTT CASSLLGQPNSPLHF
TRBJ1-3 . TRBV10-3 . TGTGCCACTCGGACAGACTCTGGAAACACCATATATTTT CATRTDSGNTIYF
TRBJ1-2 TRBD1 TRBV28 . TGTGCCAGCATCTCAGGGGGAAGGGGGGATGGCTACACCTTC CASISGGRGDGYTF
TRBJ1-1 . TRBV7-9 . TGTGCCAGCAGCTCAAGCGTAAACACTGAAGCTTTCTTT CASSSSVNTEAFF
TRBJ1-3 . TRBV7-2 . TGTGCCAGCAGCTTTACAGACTCTGGAAACACCATATATTTT CASSFTDSGNTIYF
TRBJ1-2 . TRBV25-1 few TGTGCCAGCAGCGCAAGCCCTAACTATGGCTACACCTTC CASSASPNYGYTF
TRBJ1-4 TRBD1 TRBV3-1/TRBV3-2 . TGTGCCAGCAGCCTTCGGACAGGGGGCAGGGGTAATGAAAAACTGTTTTTT CASSLRTGGRGNEKLFF
TRBJ2-7 TRBD1 TRBV7-3 . TGTGCCAGCAGCTTATATCCAGAAAGGACAGGGGCCTCCTACGAGCAGTACTTC CASSLYPERTGASYEQYF
TRBJ2-5 TRBD1 TRBV6-5 few TGTGCCAGCGACCGGGACAGGGGTATGGCGACCCAGTACTTC CASDRDRGMATQYF
TRBJ1-4 . TRBV28 . TGTGCCAGCAGTTCCTTCACAGGGAGAAGAGAAAAACTGTTTTTT CASSSFTGRREKLFF
TRBJ1-4 . TRBV5-6 . TGTGCCAGCAGCTCTGGGCCCTTTACAACTAATGAAAAACTGTTTTTT CASSSGPFTTNEKLFF
TRBJ2-2 TRBD2 TRBV2 . TGTGCCAGCAGCCTGGGGGGGGCGAACACCGGGGAGCTGTTTTTT CASSLGGANTGELFF